The 16 T cell receptor beta chains below come from one sample, sequenced in a study of T-cell reconstitution after alpha-beta-depleted transplantation in children. TCRbeta library construction was performed incorporating unique molecular identifiers. One entry per CDR3 protein results from TCRdb running MiXCR on the PCR reads. The sample has hundreds of thousands of distinct CDR3 sequences; over 10% are singletons. The specimen comprised PBMCs, mostly from graft donor cells, sampled 360 days after TCRalphabeta/CD19-depleted stem cell transplant. The receptors derive from a male patient aged 10 to 17 who had a stem cell transplant for acute myeloid leukemia, so the T cells may come from the graft donor.

This clonotype has only a few counts. The genes are TRBV7-2 and TRBJ2-5; D is possibly TRBD2 (5 bases). The germline CDR1 and CDR2 sequences are SGHTA and FQGNSA. V gave up 1 base and J gave up 4 bases, with 16 bases separating them. CDR3 length: 16 residues. The CDR3, as DNA: TGTGCCAGCAGCTTAGGGAGCGGCCCTTGGAGAGAGACCCAGTACTTC. This codes for CASSLGSGPWRETQYF.

This clonotype was seen ten or more times. The chain links TRBV29-1 to TRBJ2-3; tentative D call: TRBD2 (6 bases). In germline, CDR1 is SQVTM, CDR2 ANQGSEA. The CDR3 is 13 residues long. V was pared by 4 bases and J by 4 bases, with 12 bases between. The CDR3 sequence is CSVALLAADTQYF. The DNA of the CDR3 is TGCAGCGTTGCTTTACTAGCCGCAGATACGCAGTATTTT.

This clonotype appeared many times. The junction shows a germline mismatch at one end, possibly a read error. The chain has TRBV12-3 or TRBV12-4 and TRBJ2-1, with 13 bases fitting TRBD2. The CDR3 spans 14 residues. This CDR3 is CASSSGLAGAEEFF. The DNA for the CDR3 is TGTGCCAGCAGTTCCGGACTAGCGGGAGCTGAGGAGTTCTTC.

The rearrangement uses TRBV10-3 and TRBJ1-2, with D perhaps TRBD1 (6 bases). V was pared by 7 bases and J by 8 bases, with 17 bases between. Germline V CDR1 and CDR2: ENHRY, SYGVKD. This CDR3 is 13 amino acids long. CDR3 protein: CAINRGALGGYTF. In DNA form, the CDR3 reads TGTGCCATCAATCGGGGGGCATTGGGCGGCTACACCTTC.

This clonotype was seen more than once but under ten times. The rearrangement links TRBV12-3 or TRBV12-4 to TRBJ2-2, with 12 bases fitting TRBD2. The CDR3 loop spans 16 amino acids. The V and J ends lost 5 bases and 4 bases, in that order; junction bases with no gene match: 5. This CDR3 is CASSAGTSGPTGELFF. CDR3 DNA sequence: TGTGCCAGCAGTGCCGGGACTAGCGGGCCCACCGGGGAGCTGTTTTTT.

This clonotype was seen many times. V usage is TRBV7-9 and J usage is TRBJ1-3; D unresolved. This CDR3 comprises 15 residues. The germline CDR1 and CDR2 sequences are SEHNR and FQNEAQ (reference sequence). Between the trimmed V and J ends, which lost 7 bases and 4 bases, there was a span of 17 bases. For the CDR3, the DNA is TGTGCCAGCACCCTGTCCGGGGTCGCAGGAAACACCATATATTTT. It specifies CASTLSGVAGNTIYF.

Only a few counts were recorded for this clonotype. The rearrangement uses TRBV6-5 and TRBJ1-2; D gene unclear. V was trimmed by 0 bases and J by 8 bases, leaving 10 bases between them. The CDR3 is 13 residues long. CDR1 and CDR2 from the germline V gene are MNHEY and SVGAGI. CDR3 coding DNA: TGTGCCAGCAGTTACTCAGGACCGGGAGGCTACACCTTC. Protein: CASSYSGPGGYTF.

This rearrangement joins TRBV6-2 or TRBV6-3 to TRBJ2-1; 7 bases align to TRBD2. The CDR3 is 13 amino acids. V shed 7 bases and J 4 bases; nucleotides not matched to a gene: 4. The V gene's germline CDR1 is MNHEY and CDR2 SVGEGT. This CDR3 is CASMSSGYNEQFF. As DNA, the CDR3 is TGTGCCAGCATGTCTAGCGGTTACAATGAGCAGTTCTTC.

This clonotype appeared a few times. The rearrangement uses TRBV20-1 and TRBJ2-2; 8 bases fit TRBD2. The CDR3 is made up of 17 amino acids. V lost 6 bases, J lost 5 bases, and 17 bases stayed unmatched. The germline V gene encodes CDR1 DFQATT and CDR2 SNEGSKA (reference sequence). The CDR3 loop reads CSAPVWAGGPRTGELFF. CDR3 bases: TGCAGTGCCCCCGTTTGGGCGGGAGGCCCGAGGACCGGGGAGCTGTTTTTT.

This clonotype has just a few counts. The V gene is TRBV2, the J gene TRBJ2-1, with TRBD2 matching over 8 bases. This CDR3 contains 13 residues. The ends lost 7 bases at V and 2 bases at J; junction bases unmatched: 1. Per the germline V gene, CDR1 is SNHLY and CDR2 is FYNNEI. In DNA, the CDR3 is TGTGCCAGCACACTAGCGGCCTACAATGAGCAGTTCTTC. It specifies CASTLAAYNEQFF.

This clonotype was counted many times. V is TRBV5-1 and J is TRBJ2-2; D unresolved. The V gene's germline CDR1 is SGHRS and CDR2 YFSETQ. The CDR3 length is 14 residues. V lost 3 bases and J 2 bases, leaving 8 bases between the germline ends. In nucleotides, the CDR3 is TGCGCCAGCAGCTCTCAGACCAACACCGGGGAGCTGTTTTTT. Residues: CASSSQTNTGELFF. The full variable domain, rest sourced from reference TRBV5-1 and TRBJ2-2, is KAGVTQTPRYLIKTRGQQVTLSCSPISGHRSVSWYQQTPGQGLQFLFEYFSETQRNKGNFPGRFSGRQFSNSRSEMNVSTLELGDSALYLCASSSQTNTGELFFGEGSRLTVL.

To note about this clonotype: Possible read error: a much larger clone is one base away. The gene calls are TRBV10-2 and TRBJ2-1; D is unclear. The V end lost 8 bases, the J end lost 4 bases, and 12 bases lay between the germline ends. The CDR3 runs 13 residues. CDR1 WSHSY and CDR2 SAAADI come from the germline V gene. The CDR3: CASLLRSYNEQFF. In DNA form, the CDR3 reads TGCGCCAGCCTACTGAGGAGTTACAATGAGCAGTTCTTC.

This clonotype was picked up many times. The CDR3 loop reads CASSESWREGTDTQYF. The CDR3 DNA reads as TGTGCCAGCAGTGAATCCTGGCGGGAGGGCACAGATACGCAGTATTTT. The chain uses TRBV25-1 and TRBJ2-3; TRBD2 aligns across 8 bases. There are 16 residues in the CDR3. Germline loops: CDR1 MGHDK, CDR2 SYGVNS. Germline trimming cut 1 base from V and 1 base from J; bases unmatched to any gene: 4.

This clonotype was seen more than once but under ten times. At one boundary the junction diverges from the germline segment, which might be a read error. V and J are TRBV7-7 and TRBJ2-7, with TRBD2 identical over 7 bases. The germline V gene encodes CDR1 SSHAT and CDR2 FNYEAQ (reference sequence). The CDR3 totals 16 residues. CDR3: CASSPPKGLPFYEQYF. For the CDR3, the DNA is TGTGCTAGCAGCCCGCCTAAGGGACTACCCTTCTACGAGCAGTACTTC.

This clonotype was counted only a few times. CDR3 DNA: TGTGCCAGCTCACCCCCGGGACTAGCGTCGAACACCGGGGAGCTGTTTTTT. Protein product: CASSPPGLASNTGELFF. The chain has TRBV18 and TRBJ2-2; 10 bases are a match to TRBD2. CDR1 and CDR2 from the germline V gene are KGHSH and LQKENI. The trim removed 3 bases at V and 0 bases at J, leaving 4 bases unmatched. CDR3 length equals 17 residues.

This clonotype was seen many times. V and J are TRBV5-4 and TRBJ2-1; D might be TRBD2 (6 bases). The CDR3 consists of 17 residues. V gave up 1 base and J gave up 2 bases, with 16 bases separating them. CDR1 and CDR2 (germline): SGHNT, YYREEE (reference sequence). The CDR3 is CASSLSGAGPTYNEQFF. DNA of the CDR3: TGTGCCAGCAGCTTGTCTGGGGCGGGACCCACCTACAATGAGCAGTTCTTC.